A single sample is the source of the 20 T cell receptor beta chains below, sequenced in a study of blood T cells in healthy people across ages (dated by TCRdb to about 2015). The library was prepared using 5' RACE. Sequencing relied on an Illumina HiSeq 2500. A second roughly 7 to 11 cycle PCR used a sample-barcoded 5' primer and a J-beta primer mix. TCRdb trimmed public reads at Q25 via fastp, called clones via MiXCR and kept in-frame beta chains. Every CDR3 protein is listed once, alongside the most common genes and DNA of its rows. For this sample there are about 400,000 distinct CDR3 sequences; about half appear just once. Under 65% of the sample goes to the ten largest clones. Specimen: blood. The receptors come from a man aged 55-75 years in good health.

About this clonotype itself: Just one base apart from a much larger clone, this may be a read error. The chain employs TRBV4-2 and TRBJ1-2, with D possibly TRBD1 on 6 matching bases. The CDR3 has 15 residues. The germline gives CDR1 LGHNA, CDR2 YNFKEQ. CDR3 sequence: CASNQDWGGAYGYTF. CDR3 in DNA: TGTGCCAGCAACCAAGATTGGGGGGGCGCGTATGGCTACACCTTC.

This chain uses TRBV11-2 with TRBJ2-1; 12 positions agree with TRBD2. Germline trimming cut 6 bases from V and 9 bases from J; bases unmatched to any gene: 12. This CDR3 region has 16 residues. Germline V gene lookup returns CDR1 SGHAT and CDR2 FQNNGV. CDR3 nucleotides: TGTGCCAGCAGTCAATCTCTCCTAGCGGGAGGGATTGAGCAGTTCTTC. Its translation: CASSQSLLAGGIEQFF.

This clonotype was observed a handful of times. CDR3 sequence (DNA): TGTGCCAGCAGCGTAGCTGCAGGGAATACTGGTGAGCAGTTCTTC. Its translation: CASSVAAGNTGEQFF. The rearrangement uses TRBV9 and TRBJ2-1; TRBD1 is a possible D gene (5 bases). Trimming removed 0 bases from V and 9 bases from J, with 16 bases in between. The CDR3 length is 15 residues. CDR1 SGDLS and CDR2 YYNGEE come from the germline V gene.

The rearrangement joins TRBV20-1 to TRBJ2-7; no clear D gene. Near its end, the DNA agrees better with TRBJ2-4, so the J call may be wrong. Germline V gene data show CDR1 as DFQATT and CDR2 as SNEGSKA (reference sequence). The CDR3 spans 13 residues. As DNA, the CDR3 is TGCAGTGCTAGAGCCCCCACAAAAAACATTCAGTACTTC. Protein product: CSARAPTKNIQYF.

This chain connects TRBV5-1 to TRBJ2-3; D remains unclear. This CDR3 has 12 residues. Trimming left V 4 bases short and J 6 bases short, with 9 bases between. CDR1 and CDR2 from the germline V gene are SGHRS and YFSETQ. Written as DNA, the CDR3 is TGCGCCAGCAGCCCCATGGGGGATACGCAGTATTTT. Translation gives CASSPMGDTQYF.

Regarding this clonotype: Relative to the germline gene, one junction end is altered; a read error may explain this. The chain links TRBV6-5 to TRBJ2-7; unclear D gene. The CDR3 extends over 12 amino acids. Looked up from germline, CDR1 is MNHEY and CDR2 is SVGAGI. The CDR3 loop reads CAGSYSTSEQYF. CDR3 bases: TGTGCCGGCAGTTACTCGACCAGCGAGCAGTACTTC.

The CDR3 loop is CASSSRELAGANEQFF. In nucleotides, the CDR3 is TGTGCCAGCAGCTCGCGGGAGCTAGCGGGAGCCAATGAGCAGTTCTTC. The chain recombines TRBV27 with TRBJ2-1; 10 nucleotides align to TRBD2. The trim removed 6 bases at V and 6 bases at J, leaving 11 bases unmatched. The CDR3 covers 16 residues. CDR1 and CDR2 from the germline V gene are MNHEY and SMNVEV (reference sequence).

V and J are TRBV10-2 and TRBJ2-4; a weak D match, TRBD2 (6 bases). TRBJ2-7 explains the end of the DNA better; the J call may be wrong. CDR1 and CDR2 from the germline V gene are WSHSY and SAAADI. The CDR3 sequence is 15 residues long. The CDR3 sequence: CASVEQTGSHYEQYF. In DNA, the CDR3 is TGCGCCAGCGTGGAACAAACCGGGAGCCACTACGAGCAGTACTTC.

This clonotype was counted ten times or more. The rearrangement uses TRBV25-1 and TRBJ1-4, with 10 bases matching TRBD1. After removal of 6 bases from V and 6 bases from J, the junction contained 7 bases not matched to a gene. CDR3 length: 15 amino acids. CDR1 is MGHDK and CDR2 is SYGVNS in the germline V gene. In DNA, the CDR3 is TGTGCCAGCAGCTCGACTGGGACAGGGGATGAAAAACTGTTTTTT. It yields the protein CASSSTGTGDEKLFF.

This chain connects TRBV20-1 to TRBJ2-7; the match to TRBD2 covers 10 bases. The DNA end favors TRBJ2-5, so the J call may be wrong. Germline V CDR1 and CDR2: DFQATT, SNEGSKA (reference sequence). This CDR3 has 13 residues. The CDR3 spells CSAKRGGVETQYF. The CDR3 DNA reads TGCAGTGCAAAGCGGGGGGGCGTAGAGACCCAGTACTTC.

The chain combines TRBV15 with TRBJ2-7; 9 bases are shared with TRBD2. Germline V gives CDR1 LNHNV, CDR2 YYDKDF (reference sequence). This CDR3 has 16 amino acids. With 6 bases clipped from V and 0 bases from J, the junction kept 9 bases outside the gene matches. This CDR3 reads CATRASGKGFSYEQYF. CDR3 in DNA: TGTGCCACCAGAGCTAGCGGGAAGGGGTTCTCCTACGAGCAGTACTTC.

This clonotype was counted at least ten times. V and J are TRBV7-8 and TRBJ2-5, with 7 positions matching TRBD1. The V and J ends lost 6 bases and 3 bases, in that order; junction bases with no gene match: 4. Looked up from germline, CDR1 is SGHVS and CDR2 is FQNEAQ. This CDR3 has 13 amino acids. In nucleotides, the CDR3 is TGTGCCAGCAGTCAGGGGGTAAAAGAGACCCAGTACTTC. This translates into CASSQGVKETQYF.

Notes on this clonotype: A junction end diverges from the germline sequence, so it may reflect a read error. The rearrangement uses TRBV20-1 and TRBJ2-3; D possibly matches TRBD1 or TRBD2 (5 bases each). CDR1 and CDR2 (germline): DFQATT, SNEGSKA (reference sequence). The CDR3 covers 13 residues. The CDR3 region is CGASRMGVDTQYF. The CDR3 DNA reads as TGCGGTGCTAGCAGGATGGGGGTAGATACGCAGTATTTT.

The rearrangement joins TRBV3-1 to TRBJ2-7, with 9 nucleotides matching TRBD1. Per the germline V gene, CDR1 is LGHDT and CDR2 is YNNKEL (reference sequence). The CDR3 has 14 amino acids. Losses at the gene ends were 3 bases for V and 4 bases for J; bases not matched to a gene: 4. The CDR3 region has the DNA TGTGCCAGCAGCCACCGGGACAGGGCGTACGAGCAGTACTTC. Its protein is CASSHRDRAYEQYF.

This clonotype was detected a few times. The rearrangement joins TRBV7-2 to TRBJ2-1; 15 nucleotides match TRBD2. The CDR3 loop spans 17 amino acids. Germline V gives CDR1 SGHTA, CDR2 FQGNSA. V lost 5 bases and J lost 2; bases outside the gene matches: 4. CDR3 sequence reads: CASSQGLAGGTYNEQFF. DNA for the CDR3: TGTGCCAGCAGCCAGGGACTAGCGGGAGGTACCTACAATGAGCAGTTCTTC.

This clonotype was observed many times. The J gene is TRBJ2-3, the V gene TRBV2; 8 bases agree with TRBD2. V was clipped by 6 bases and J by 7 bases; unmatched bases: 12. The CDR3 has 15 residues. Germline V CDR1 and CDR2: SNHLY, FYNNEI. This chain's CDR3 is CASRQLAARGNTQYF. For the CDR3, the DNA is TGTGCCAGCAGACAACTAGCGGCCCGCGGGAATACGCAGTATTTT.

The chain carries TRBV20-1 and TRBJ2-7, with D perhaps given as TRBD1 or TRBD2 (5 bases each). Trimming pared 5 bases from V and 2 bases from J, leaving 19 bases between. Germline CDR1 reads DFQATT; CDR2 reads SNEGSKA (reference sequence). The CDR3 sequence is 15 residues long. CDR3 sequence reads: CSAFNPTGLTYEQYF. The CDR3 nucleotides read TGCAGTGCTTTCAATCCTACAGGACTTACCTACGAGCAGTACTTC.

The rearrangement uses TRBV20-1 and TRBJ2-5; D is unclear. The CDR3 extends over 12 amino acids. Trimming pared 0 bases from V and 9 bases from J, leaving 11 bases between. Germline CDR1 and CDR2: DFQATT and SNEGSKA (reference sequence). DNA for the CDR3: TGCAGTGCTAGAGAAGGGTTATTAGCCCAGTACTTC. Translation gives CSAREGLLAQYF.

In DNA, the CDR3 is TGCAGTGCTGCGGGGGGGAATGAGCAGTTCTTC. Translating it yields CSAAGGNEQFF. The chain links TRBV20-1 to TRBJ2-1, with 9 positions matching TRBD2. The CDR3 runs to 11 residues. V gave up 5 bases and J gave up 7 bases; unmatched junction bases: 0. Germline V CDR1 and CDR2: DFQATT, SNEGSKA (reference sequence).

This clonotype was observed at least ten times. CDR3 in DNA: TGTGCCACCAGTGACCGGACAGACAATGAGCAGTTCTTC. Amino acid sequence: CATSDRTDNEQFF. The genes are TRBV24-1 and TRBJ2-1; D perhaps matches TRBD1 (6 bases). Germline V CDR1 and CDR2: KGHDR, SFDVKD. The CDR3 loop spans 13 amino acids. The V end was cut by 4 bases, the J end by 5 bases, with 8 bases between.